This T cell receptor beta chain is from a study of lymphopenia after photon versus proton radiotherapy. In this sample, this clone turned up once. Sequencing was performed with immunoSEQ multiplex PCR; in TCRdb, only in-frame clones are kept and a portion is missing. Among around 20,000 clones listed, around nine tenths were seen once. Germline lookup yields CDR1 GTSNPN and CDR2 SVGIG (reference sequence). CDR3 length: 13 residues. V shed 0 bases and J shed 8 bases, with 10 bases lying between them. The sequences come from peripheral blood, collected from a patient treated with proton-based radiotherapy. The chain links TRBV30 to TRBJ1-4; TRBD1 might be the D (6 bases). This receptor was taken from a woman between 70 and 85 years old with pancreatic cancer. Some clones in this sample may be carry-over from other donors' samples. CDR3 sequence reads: CAWSVWTAEKLFF. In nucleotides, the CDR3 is TGTGCCTGGAGTGTCTGGACAGCAGAAAAACTGTTTTTT.